The 14 T cell receptor beta chains below all came from one sample that was sequenced in a study of beta chain features in type 1 diabetes (dated by TCRdb to 2016 to 2018). Library creation used the immunoSEQ multiplex PCR assay. The entire isolated RNA was reverse transcribed using the High Capacity cDNA Reverse Transcription Kit, and thus expressed TCRB transcripts were sequenced. Drawn from immuneACCESS, this table holds only the in-frame rearrangements with V and J called that TCRdb kept. Clones are partly lost; checked studies trace under half to an unresolved V gene and leave the rest unexplained. The sample records roughly 150,000 clones, approximately 10% of which are singletons. The ten largest clones represent 0.7% of the sample. Their antigen targets remain unknown. The study at large found these results: A moderate but significant shortening of TCRB CDR3 length was observed in type 1 diabetes patients in all four CD4+ subsets.

What was sequenced was central memory CD4+ T cells from blood. The receptors were sampled from a woman aged 25 to 39 with type 1 diabetes.

This clone was recorded many times. This chain uses TRBV11-2 with TRBJ2-3; no clear D gene. Germline loops: CDR1 SGHAT, CDR2 FQNNGV. Deletions cut 7 bases from V and 1 base from J, with 9 bases between. The CDR3 extends over 13 amino acids. The CDR3 reads CASKSAGTDTQYF. The DNA for the CDR3 is TGTGCCAGCAAATCGGCGGGCACAGATACGCAGTATTTT.

This clone came up a few times. The rearrangement uses TRBV29-1 and TRBJ2-3; TRBD2 matches at 7 bases. Trimming at V came to 4 bases and at J to 2 bases, leaving 6 bases not matched to a gene. Germline CDR1 and CDR2: SQVTM and ANQGSEA. This CDR3 has 14 residues. Here the CDR3 DNA reads TGCAGCGTTGCTAGCGGATCAATCACAGATACGCAGTATTTT. This sequence encodes CSVASGSITDTQYF.

This clone was counted only a few times. The chain couples TRBV10-1 to TRBJ2-1; 14 nucleotides line up with TRBD2. Per germline, CDR1 WNHNN and CDR2 SYGVQD (reference sequence). The CDR3 extends over 14 amino acids. Trimming took 6 bases from V and 9 from J; bases not matched to a gene: 4. CDR3 sequence (DNA): TGCGCCAGCAGCGGACTAGCGGGAGGAGGTGAGCAGTTCTTC. Its protein product is CASSGLAGGGEQFF.

This clone was recorded only once. CDR3 sequence (DNA): TGTGCCAGCAGTTACCTCCGACAGGGGGCCGGTGAAGCTTTCTTT. As protein: CASSYLRQGAGEAFF. This chain connects TRBV6-5 to TRBJ1-1; TRBD1 matches at 10 bases. Losses at the gene ends were 2 bases for V and 7 bases for J; bases not matched to a gene: 7. The CDR3 spans 15 residues. The germline gives CDR1 MNHEY, CDR2 SVGAGI.

This chain joins TRBV7-3 and TRBJ2-1, with a weak D call TRBD2 (5 bases). The CDR3 sequence is 14 residues long. With 5 bases removed from V and 3 bases from J, the gap between germline ends came to 11 bases. Germline CDR1 reads SGHTA; CDR2 reads FQGTGA. CDR3 loop: CASSQEDLYNEQFF. The DNA of the CDR3 is TGTGCCAGCAGCCAGGAGGACCTCTACAATGAGCAGTTCTTC. The full variable domain, in which reference TRBV7-3 and TRBJ2-1 provide the parts outside the CDR3, is GAGVSQTPSNKVTEKGKYVELRCDPISGHTALYWYRQSLGQGPEFLIYFQGTGAADDSGLPNDRFFAVRPEGSVSTLKIQRTERGDSAVYLCASSQEDLYNEQFFGPGTRLTVL.

This clone was seen a few times. The chain links TRBV30 to TRBJ1-5; tentative D call: TRBD1 (5 bases). This CDR3 has 14 residues. V dropped 0 bases and J dropped 7 bases, with 13 bases sitting between them. Germline V gene lookup returns CDR1 GTSNPN and CDR2 SVGIG (reference sequence). The CDR3 region is CAWSVRREWQPQHF. The CDR3 region has the DNA TGTGCCTGGAGTGTACGCAGGGAATGGCAGCCCCAGCATTTT.

The J gene is TRBJ2-3, the V gene TRBV10-3; D may be TRBD2 (5 bases). Trimming cost V 10 bases and J 4 bases, with 15 bases left between them. Germline V gives CDR1 ENHRY, CDR2 SYGVKD. CDR3 length: 13 amino acids. The CDR3 sequence is CATRKEAADTQYF. CDR3 DNA sequence: TGTGCCACCCGGAAGGAGGCGGCAGATACGCAGTATTTT.

This sequence joins TRBV6-5 and TRBJ2-1, with D perhaps TRBD2 (5 bases). From germline, CDR1 is MNHEY and CDR2 SVGAGI. The CDR3 totals 13 residues. Trimming removed 8 bases from V and 7 bases from J, with 15 bases in between. The CDR3 DNA reads TGTGCCAGCCGGGTAGGGAGTTTGAATGAGCAGTTCTTC. Residues: CASRVGSLNEQFF.

This clone was detected a few times. The chain links TRBV4-2 to TRBJ1-2, with TRBD1 matching 8 bases. The CDR3 sequence is 16 residues long. The V segment lost 4 bases and the J segment 0 bases; nucleotides outside the gene matches: 7. Germline CDR1 is LGHNA and CDR2 is YNFKEQ. The CDR3 DNA is TGTGCCAGCAGCCCATCGACAGGGGAAGCTAACTATGGCTACACCTTC. It specifies CASSPSTGEANYGYTF.

The V call is TRBV30, the J call TRBJ1-2; maybe TRBD1 (5 bases). The CDR3 is 15 amino acids. CDR1 is GTSNPN, CDR2 SVGIG, per germline (reference sequence). V was shortened by 0 bases and J by 2 bases, with 13 bases between the two germline ends. CDR3 region: CAWSVGGSGNYGYTF. CDR3 coding DNA: TGTGCCTGGAGTGTGGGGGGTTCAGGGAACTATGGCTACACCTTC.

The chain links TRBV2 to TRBJ2-7; D gene unclear. CDR1 and CDR2 from the germline V gene are SNHLY and FYNNEI. There are 11 residues in the CDR3. Trimming cost V 0 bases and J 6 bases, with 3 bases left between them. CDR3 sequence reads: CASSEAAEQYF. CDR3 DNA: TGTGCCAGCAGTGAAGCGGCCGAGCAGTACTTC.

The V and J genes are TRBV27 and TRBJ1-2; D is unresolved. Trimming took 10 bases from V and 5 from J, leaving 17 bases between them. The germline gives CDR1 MNHEY, CDR2 SMNVEV (reference sequence). There are 13 residues in the CDR3. The DNA of the CDR3 is TGTGCCACTCAGCAGCCGGGAGTTTATGGCTACACCTTC. Protein sequence: CATQQPGVYGYTF.

The V call is TRBV4-1, the J call TRBJ1-2; 8 nucleotides align to TRBD1. The J segment lost 4 bases and the V segment lost 1 base, leaving 5 bases of the junction unmatched. Germline loops: CDR1 MGHRA, CDR2 YSYEKL. The CDR3 extends over 15 amino acids. CDR3 coding DNA: TGCGCCAGCAGCCAAGCCGGAACAGGGGGCTATGGCTACACCTTC. Its protein is CASSQAGTGGYGYTF.

This clone has only a few counts. V gene TRBV29-1 combines with J gene TRBJ2-5; 9 nucleotides line up with TRBD2. This CDR3 is built from 14 residues. CDR1 is SQVTM and CDR2 is ANQGSEA in the germline V gene. J was trimmed by 11 bases and V by 4 bases; bases with no gene match: 14. The CDR3 region is CSVVGSGRPREQYF. In nucleotides, the CDR3 is TGCAGCGTTGTCGGCAGCGGGAGGCCACGGGAGCAGTACTTC.